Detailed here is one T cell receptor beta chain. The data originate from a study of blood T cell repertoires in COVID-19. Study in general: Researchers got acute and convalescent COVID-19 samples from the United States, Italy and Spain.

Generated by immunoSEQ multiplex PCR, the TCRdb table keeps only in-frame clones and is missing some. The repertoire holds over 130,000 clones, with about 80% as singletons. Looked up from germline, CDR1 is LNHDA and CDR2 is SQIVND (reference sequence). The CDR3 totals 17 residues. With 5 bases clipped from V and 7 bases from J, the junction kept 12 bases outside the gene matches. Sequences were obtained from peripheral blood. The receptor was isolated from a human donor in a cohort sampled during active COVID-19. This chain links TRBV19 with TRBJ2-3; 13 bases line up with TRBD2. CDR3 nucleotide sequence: TGTGCCAGTAGTCCAACACTAGCGGGGGGGCCTGGGAATACGCAGTATTTT. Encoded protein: CASSPTLAGGPGNTQYF.